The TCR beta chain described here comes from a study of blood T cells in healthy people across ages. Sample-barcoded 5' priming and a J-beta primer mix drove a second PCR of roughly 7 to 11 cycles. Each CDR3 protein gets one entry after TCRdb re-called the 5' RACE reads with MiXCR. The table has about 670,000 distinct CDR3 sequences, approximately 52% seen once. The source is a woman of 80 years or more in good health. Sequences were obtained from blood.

In nucleotides, the CDR3 is TGCGCCAGCAGCTCCCCGCCAACAGGGTGGGAGCAGTTCTTC. This sequence encodes CASSSPPTGWEQFF. V and J are TRBV5-1 and TRBJ2-1; a weak D match, TRBD1 (6 bases). From germline, CDR1 is SGHRS and CDR2 YFSETQ. Trimming removed 3 bases at V and 10 bases at J, with 17 bases between. This CDR3 is 14 amino acids long.